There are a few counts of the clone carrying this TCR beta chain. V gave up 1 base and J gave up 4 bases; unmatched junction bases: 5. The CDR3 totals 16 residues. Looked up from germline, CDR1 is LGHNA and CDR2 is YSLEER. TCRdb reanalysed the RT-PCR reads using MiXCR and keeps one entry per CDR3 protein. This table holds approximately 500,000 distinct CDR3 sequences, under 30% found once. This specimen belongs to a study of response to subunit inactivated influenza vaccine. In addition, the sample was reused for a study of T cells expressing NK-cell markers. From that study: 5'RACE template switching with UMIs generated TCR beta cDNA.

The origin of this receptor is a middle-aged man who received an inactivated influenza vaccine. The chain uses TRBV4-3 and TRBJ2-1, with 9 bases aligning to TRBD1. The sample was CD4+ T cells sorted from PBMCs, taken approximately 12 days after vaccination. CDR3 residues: CASSQVNRGHYNEQFF. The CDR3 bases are TGCGCCAGCAGCCAAGTTAACAGGGGGCATTACAATGAGCAGTTCTTC.